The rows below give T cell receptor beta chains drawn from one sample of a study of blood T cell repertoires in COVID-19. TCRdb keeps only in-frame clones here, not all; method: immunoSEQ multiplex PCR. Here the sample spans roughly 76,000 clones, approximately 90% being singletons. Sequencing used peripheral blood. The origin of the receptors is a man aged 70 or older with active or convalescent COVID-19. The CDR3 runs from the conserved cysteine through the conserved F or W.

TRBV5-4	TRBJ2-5	CASSKLGQGRETQYF
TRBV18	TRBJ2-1	CASSPGTGQASEQFF
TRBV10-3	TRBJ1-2	CAISLGQGFNGYTF
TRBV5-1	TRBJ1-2	CASSGNRGQDGYTF
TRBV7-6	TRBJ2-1	CASSLAPTGVASYNEQFF
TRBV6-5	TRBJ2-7	CASSRQTYEQYF
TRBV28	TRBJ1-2	CASTTSPGAQGYTF
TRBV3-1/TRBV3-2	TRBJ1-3	CASSPPFRAWKGNTIYF
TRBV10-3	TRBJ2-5	CAISETSGRQETQYF
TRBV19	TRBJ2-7	CASSPQGLAGAITYEQYF
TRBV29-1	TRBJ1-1	CSVGHRLRAFF
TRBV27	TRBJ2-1	CASSLRLAGNSNEQFF
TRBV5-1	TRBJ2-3	CASSLDLMRGGTDTQYF
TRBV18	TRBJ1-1	CASSPGQVTEAFF